This T cell receptor (beta chain) was found in a study of regulatory T cells in long-lasting Graves disease. Time point denoted: newly diagnosed GD, antithyroid drugs for less than 3 months. PBMC RNA was the source of the TCR library. Sequencing libraries for TCR beta were prepared with iRepertoire HTBI primers and Arm-PCR of CDR3 regions. TCRdb reprocessed the multiplex PCR reads via MiXCR and lists one record per CDR3 protein. In the table there are about 620,000 distinct CDR3 sequences, under 20% of which are singletons. In this sample, this clonotype turned up many times. This same sample was also taken into another study, of T cells in Graves' hyperthyroidism and ophthalmopathy. That source adds: Stable hyperthyroidism: no ophthalmopathy progression over 18 months of follow-up. Not enrolled were patients with uncontrolled infection, other autoimmune disease, pregnancy or lactation.

This receptor was taken from a woman aged 25 to 39 with Graves disease. Material: peripheral blood mononuclear cells (PBMCs), obtained at new diagnosis, from a patient treated with antithyroid drugs.

CDR3 sequence: CSAREGGLWTNEKLFF. For the CDR3, the DNA is TGCAGTGCTAGAGAAGGAGGGCTGTGGACTAATGAAAAACTGTTTTTT. V gene TRBV20-1 combines with J gene TRBJ1-4; no firm D call. Trimming cost V 0 bases and J 2 bases, with 13 bases left between them. The CDR3 extends over 16 amino acids. Germline assignment: CDR1 DFQATT and CDR2 SNEGSKA (reference sequence).